One sample yielded the 15 T cell receptor beta chains listed below, sequenced in a study of PD-1 blockade in classical Hodgkin lymphoma. This table comes from immunoSEQ multiplex PCR, and its TCRdb copy is limited to in-frame clones, with some not included. The profile shows tens of thousands of clones, 85% to 90% of them singletons. Every patient was affected by relapse after autologous stem cell transplantation, while exposure to brentuximab vedotin was not uniform. The sequencing used peripheral blood mononuclear cells (PBMCs), collected before the second cycle of nivolumab. Receptors originate from a human donor with classical Hodgkin lymphoma.

This chain connects TRBV7-3 to TRBJ2-7, with D uncertain. Germline V lookup: CDR1 SGHTA, CDR2 FQGTGA. The CDR3 is 13 amino acids. With 6 bases removed from V and 2 bases from J, the gap between germline ends came to 11 bases. The CDR3 here is CASSLGSAYEQYF. The CDR3 DNA reads TGTGCCAGCAGTCTAGGATCTGCCTACGAGCAGTACTTC.

This rearrangement joins TRBV5-1 to TRBJ2-7; 11 nucleotides match TRBD1. The V gene end was trimmed by 4 bases and the J gene end by 7 bases; junction bases not matched to a gene: 10. Looked up from germline, CDR1 is SGHRS and CDR2 is YFSETQ. This CDR3 contains 15 residues. CDR3 in DNA: TGCGCCAGCAGCCAAGGACAGGGGGCGTCAGATGAGCAGTACTTC. Residues: CASSQGQGASDEQYF.

This chain connects TRBV6-5 to TRBJ1-4; D is unclear. This CDR3 has 14 residues. From germline, CDR1 is MNHEY and CDR2 SVGAGI. V was shortened by 6 bases and J by 0 bases, with 8 bases between the two germline ends. The CDR3 DNA is TGTGCCAGCAGACCACTAGCAACTAATGAAAAACTGTTTTTT. Translation: CASRPLATNEKLFF.

V gene TRBV18 combines with J gene TRBJ2-2; D perhaps matches TRBD2 (7 bases). CDR3 length equals 16 residues. Germline V gene lookup returns CDR1 KGHSH and CDR2 LQKENI. The V and J ends lost 3 bases and 5 bases respectively, with 16 bases between them. The CDR3 coding sequence is TGTGCCAGCTCACCCATACCGGGGGGCGAGACCGGGGAGCTGTTTTTT. It codes for CASSPIPGGETGELFF. Complete variable domain (other parts from reference TRBV18 and TRBJ2-2): NAGVMQNPRHLVRRRGQEARLRCSPMKGHSHVYWYRQLPEEGLKFMVYLQKENIIDESGMPKERFSAEFPKEGPSILRIQQVVRGDSAAYFCASSPIPGGETGELFFGEGSRLTVL.

The table lists this clone with a count of one. The rearrangement links TRBV5-4 to TRBJ1-3, with D unresolved. CDR1 and CDR2 (germline): SGHNT, YYREEE (reference sequence). The CDR3 is 14 amino acids. V shed 2 bases and J shed 3 bases, with 9 bases lying between them. The CDR3 sequence: CASSLREYGNTIYF. CDR3 DNA sequence: TGTGCCAGCAGCTTAAGGGAATATGGAAACACCATATATTTT.

The rearrangement links TRBV28 to TRBJ2-7; TRBD1 aligns across 8 bases. The CDR3 spans 13 residues. Germline loops: CDR1 MDHEN, CDR2 SYDVKM. Trimming removed 6 bases from V and 3 bases from J; junction bases left unmatched: 4. Written as DNA, the CDR3 is TGTGCCAGCAGATCTGGACAGGGCTACGAGCAGTACTTC. This gives the protein CASRSGQGYEQYF.

About this clone: A clone one base away is much larger, so this may be a read error. The chain has TRBV4-2 and TRBJ1-5; a weak D match, TRBD1 (5 bases). CDR1 and CDR2 from the germline V gene are LGHNA and YNFKEQ. The CDR3 is 16 amino acids. The V end was cut by 4 bases, the J end by 0 bases, with 13 bases between. The CDR3 DNA reads TGTGCCAGCAGCCTCCAGTGGGGCCGTAGCAATCAGCCCCAGCATTTT. Its protein product is CASSLQWGRSNQPQHF.

The genes are TRBV5-8 and TRBJ1-5; D unclear. CDR3 length: 14 amino acids. Germline lookup yields CDR1 SGHTS and CDR2 YDEGEE. V was pared by 4 bases and J by 8 bases, with 16 bases between. This CDR3 is CASSPRGGREPQHF. The CDR3 DNA is TGTGCCAGCAGCCCCCGTGGTGGAAGAGAGCCCCAGCATTTT.

The chain employs TRBV19 and TRBJ2-7; TRBD1 aligns across 10 bases. CDR3 size: 14 residues. V was pared by 5 bases and J by 2 bases, with 3 bases of the junction left unmatched. The V gene's germline CDR1 is LNHDA and CDR2 SQIVND (reference sequence). The CDR3 is CASSSGQGAYEQYF. The CDR3 DNA is TGTGCCAGTAGTTCCGGACAGGGGGCCTACGAGCAGTACTTC.

By proportion, this clone is medium-sized. This chain joins TRBV11-2 and TRBJ1-2, with D possibly matching TRBD1 (5 bases). The germline gives CDR1 SGHAT, CDR2 FQNNGV. There are 15 residues in the CDR3. V dropped 0 bases and J dropped 6 bases, with 14 bases sitting between them. The CDR3, as DNA: TGTGCCAGCAGCTTAGAGGAGCGGACGGGGGATGGCTACACCTTC. It yields the protein CASSLEERTGDGYTF.

This clone was seen a single time. The genes are TRBV5-1 and TRBJ2-3, with D possibly TRBD2 on 5 matching bases. The CDR3 spans 14 residues. Deletions cut 0 bases from V and 6 bases from J, with 11 bases between. The V gene's germline CDR1 is SGHRS and CDR2 YFSETQ. The CDR3 DNA sequence: TGCGCCAGCAGCTTGGAGGGCCGAGGGGATACGCAGTATTTT. Its protein is CASSLEGRGDTQYF.

The chain uses TRBV5-1 and TRBJ2-7, with 9 bases identical to TRBD1. CDR3 length: 15 amino acids. Losses at the gene ends were 4 bases for V and 6 bases for J; bases not matched to a gene: 11. Germline V gene sequence: CDR1 SGHRS, CDR2 YFSETQ. The CDR3 spells CASSQNPGQGSEQYF. CDR3 in DNA: TGCGCCAGCAGCCAGAATCCGGGACAGGGAAGCGAGCAGTACTTC. Combining the CDR3 with reference TRBV5-1 and TRBJ2-7 gives the whole variable domain KAGVTQTPRYLIKTRGQQVTLSCSPISGHRSVSWYQQTPGQGLQFLFEYFSETQRNKGNFPGRFSGRQFSNSRSEMNVSTLELGDSALYLCASSQNPGQGSEQYFGPGTRLTVT.

This chain links TRBV11-3 with TRBJ2-7, with 7 bases that match TRBD1. The CDR3 sequence is 13 residues long. V was pared by 3 bases and J by 5 bases, with 4 bases of the junction left unmatched. CDR1 and CDR2 (germline): SGHNT, YENEEA. DNA for the CDR3: TGTGCCAGCAGCTTCGGTCAGGGGGACGAGCAGTACTTC. This encodes CASSFGQGDEQYF.

The chain has TRBV9 and TRBJ2-3; TRBD2 aligns across 13 bases. CDR3 size: 16 residues. V lost 2 bases, J lost 4 bases, and 4 bases stayed unmatched. Germline values: CDR1 SGDLS, CDR2 YYNGEE. CDR3 coding DNA: TGTGCCAGCAGCGTCCGGACTAGCGGGGGCTCAGATACGCAGTATTTT. Translation: CASSVRTSGGSDTQYF.

The chain employs TRBV7-6 and TRBJ2-1, with a tentative D call TRBD2 (6 bases). The CDR3 totals 17 residues. V lost 2 bases, J lost 5 bases, and 19 bases lay in between. The V gene's germline CDR1 is SGHVS and CDR2 FNYEAQ. This CDR3 reads CASSLKGGISTNNEQFF. The CDR3, as DNA: TGTGCCAGCAGCTTAAAAGGCGGGATAAGTACAAACAATGAGCAGTTCTTC. Using reference TRBV7-6 and TRBJ2-1 for the parts outside the CDR3, the full variable domain is GAGVSQSPRYKVTKRGQDVALRCDPISGHVSLYWYRQALGQGPEFLTYFNYEAQQDKSGLPNDRFSAERPEGSISTLTIQRTEQRDSAMYRCASSLKGGISTNNEQFFGPGTRLTVL.